This T cell receptor beta chain was obtained from a study of identical twins. Whole-study results and caveats: Conclusions relied on cross-sectional statistical analysis, not following the same donors. In monozygotic twins, models underestimated the sharing of out-of-frame TCR alpha.

Of note for this clonotype: Its specificity is not known.

Germline V gene sequence: CDR1 SGHTA, CDR2 FQGNSA. This CDR3 region has 12 residues. V gave up 9 bases and J gave up 2 bases, with 11 bases separating them. TCRdb redid the calling of the 5' RACE reads with MiXCR, one entry per CDR3 protein. The sample yields 640,000 or so distinct CDR3 sequences, 6% to 6.5% seen once. This TCR derives from a young man in good health. V is TRBV7-2 and J is TRBJ2-7; D gene ambiguous. Sequencing used naive T cells sorted from blood. CDR3: CASSPATYEQYV. The CDR3 coding sequence is TGTGCCAGTTCGCCCGCAACCTACGAGCAGTACGTC.